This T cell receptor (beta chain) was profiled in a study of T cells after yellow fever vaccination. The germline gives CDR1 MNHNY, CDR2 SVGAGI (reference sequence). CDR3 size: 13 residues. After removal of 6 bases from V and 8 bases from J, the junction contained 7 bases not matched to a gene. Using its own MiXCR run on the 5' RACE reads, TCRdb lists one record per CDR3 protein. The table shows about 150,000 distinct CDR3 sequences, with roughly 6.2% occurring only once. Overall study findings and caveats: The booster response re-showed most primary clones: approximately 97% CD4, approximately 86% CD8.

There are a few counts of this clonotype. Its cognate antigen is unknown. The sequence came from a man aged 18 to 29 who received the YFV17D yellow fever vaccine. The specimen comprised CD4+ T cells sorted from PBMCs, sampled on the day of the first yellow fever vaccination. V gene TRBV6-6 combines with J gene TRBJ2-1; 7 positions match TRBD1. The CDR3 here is CASRSGTVHEQFF. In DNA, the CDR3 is TGTGCCAGCAGATCCGGGACAGTTCATGAGCAGTTCTTC.